This is a list of T cell receptor beta chains from one sample in a study of PD-L1 blockade in urothelial cancer. Assay used: immunoSEQ multiplex PCR; TCRdb lists only in-frame clones, some missing. The table shows some 100,000 clones, with roughly nine tenths occurring only once. The sequencing here drew on PBMCs, taken around atezolizumab (anti-PD-L1) treatment. The source of these receptors is an elderly woman with urothelial cancer. Each CDR3 is given with its conserved first and last residue. The D gene is left open where the match is weak. Size values are once, few and many counts, or a class for expanded clones, and some rows have none.

j_gene	v_gene	d_gene	abundance	len	CDR3nt	CDR3aa
TRBJ2-1	TRBV5-1	TRBD2	once	16	TGCGCCAGCAGCGAGACAGCGGGGGGGGCCTACAATGAGCAGTTCTTC	CASSETAGGAYNEQFF
TRBJ1-1	TRBV10-1	NA	NA	13	TGCGCCAGCAGTGAGTCGAGCGGGACTGAAGCTTTCTTT	CASSESSGTEAFF
TRBJ2-5	TRBV10-3	TRBD1	NA	14	TGTGCCATCAGAGGGGGACAGGCTGGAGAGACCCAGTACTTC	CAIRGGQAGETQYF
TRBJ2-1	TRBV30	NA	NA	11	TGTGCCTGGAGTGAGACTAATGAGCAGTTCTTC	CAWSETNEQFF
TRBJ1-4	TRBV5-1	TRBD1	NA	16	TGCGCCAGCAGCTTGGGGACGACAGGGATAGGGGAAAAACTGTTTTTT	CASSLGTTGIGEKLFF
TRBJ2-7	TRBV6-6	NA	NA	13	TGTGCCAGCAGTCCCCAGGGTTCCTACGAGCAGTACTTC	CASSPQGSYEQYF
TRBJ2-3	TRBV5-1	NA	NA	12	TGCGCCAGCAAAGGGGATGGGTATACGCAGTATTTT	CASKGDGYTQYF
TRBJ2-2	TRBV19	NA	NA	14	TGTGCCAGTAGTATAAAGACAGCCACCGGGGAGCTGTTTTTT	CASSIKTATGELFF
TRBJ2-6	TRBV2	TRBD2	NA	19	TGTGCCAGCAGTGAAGCACTCGGGGGGGGCCCCTCTGGGGCCAACGTCCTGACTTTC	CASSEALGGGPSGANVLTF
TRBJ1-1	TRBV14	TRBD1	NA	14	TGTGCCAGCAGCTACCTAACAGGGGGGACTGAAGCTTTCTTT	CASSYLTGGTEAFF
TRBJ2-7	TRBV10-3	TRBD1	once	13	TGTGCCATCGCCGGGACAGGGTTATACGAGCAGTACTTC	CAIAGTGLYEQYF
TRBJ1-1	TRBV28	NA	NA	12	TGTGCCAGCAAATTGTCGGGCACTGAAGCTTTCTTT	CASKLSGTEAFF
TRBJ2-1	TRBV10-3	NA	NA	13	TGTGCCATCAGGGACGAGACAGTTGATGAGCAGTTCTTC	CAIRDETVDEQFF